These 6 T cell receptor beta chains were all obtained from the same sample, sequenced in a study of cytotoxic CD8 clonotypes in ibrutinib-treated CLL. Repertoires were generated with immunoSEQ multiplex PCR, while TCRdb's copy carries only in-frame clones and drops some. The sample includes 150,000 to 200,000 clones, around nine tenths of them seen just once. Sequencing was performed on PBMCs, taken at disease progression, from a patient treated with ibrutinib. The receptors stem from a human donor with chronic lymphocytic leukemia.

This chain links TRBV5-6 with TRBJ1-2; TRBD1 matches at 12 bases. Per germline, CDR1 SGHDT and CDR2 YYEEEE. V gave up 4 bases and J gave up 1 base; unmatched junction bases: 8. The CDR3 totals 17 residues. This CDR3 reads CASSPGTGGILNYGYTF. DNA for the CDR3: TGTGCCAGCAGCCCCGGGACAGGGGGCATCCTTAACTATGGCTACACCTTC.

This rearrangement joins TRBV2 to TRBJ2-7; D may match TRBD1 or TRBD2 (7 bases each). The CDR3 has 18 amino acids. Trimming stripped 2 bases from V and 9 bases from J, with 29 bases between. Germline values: CDR1 SNHLY, CDR2 FYNNEI. The CDR3 nucleotides are TGTGCCAGCAGTGAACAGGGGGAGGGCCCCCATTTTAGTTCGGGGCAGTACTTC. The encoded protein is CASSEQGEGPHFSSGQYF.

The rearrangement links TRBV27 to TRBJ2-7, with 7 bases matching TRBD1. Germline CDR1 is MNHEY and CDR2 is SMNVEV (reference sequence). V dropped 4 bases and J dropped 7; count of bases not matched to a gene: 10. This CDR3 is built from 14 residues. The CDR3 is CASSSGTDLREQYF. Written as DNA, the CDR3 is TGTGCCAGCAGTTCGGGGACAGATCTACGGGAGCAGTACTTC.

The V and J genes are TRBV5-5 and TRBJ2-2, with D maybe TRBD1 (5 bases). This CDR3 has 13 amino acids. The germline V and J ends were trimmed by 4 bases and 6 bases, with 10 bases remaining between them. Germline V gene sequence: CDR1 SGHKS, CDR2 YYEKEE (reference sequence). The CDR3 region has the DNA TGTGCCAGCAGCCAGGGCCGATCCGGGGAGCTGTTTTTT. This sequence encodes CASSQGRSGELFF.

The chain uses TRBV7-9 and TRBJ1-3; D not resolved. V gave up 2 bases and J gave up 3 bases, with 11 bases separating them. CDR1 SEHNR and CDR2 FQNEAQ come from the germline V gene (reference sequence). CDR3 length: 15 residues. The CDR3 reads CASSLTGLGGNTIYF. The DNA of the CDR3 is TGTGCCAGCAGCTTAACTGGGCTCGGTGGAAACACCATATATTTT.

The J gene is TRBJ1-1, the V gene TRBV27, with TRBD1 matching 9 bases. CDR3 length equals 18 residues. V trimming: 3 bases; J trimming: 2 bases; junction bases outside the gene matches: 13. Germline CDR1 reads MNHEY; CDR2 reads SMNVEV (reference sequence). The CDR3, as DNA: TGTGCCAGCAGTTTGACTGGCCCCGGGACAGGGTATAACACTGAAGCTTTCTTT. Translation gives CASSLTGPGTGYNTEAFF.